These 17 T cell receptor beta chains were all obtained from the same sample, sequenced in a study of identical twins. Each CDR3 protein is one row after TCRdb ran MiXCR on the 5' RACE reads. This repertoire shows about 500,000 distinct CDR3 sequences, around 15% found once; its top ten account for more than 0.8%. These sequences were also reported in another study, on yellow fever vaccine responses in identical twins.

The source material was CD4+ T cells sorted from blood. The source is a woman aged 18-29 years in good health.

This clonotype appeared many times. The chain joins TRBV3-1 to TRBJ1-2, with a possible D match to TRBD1 (6 bases). The CDR3 length is 14 residues. V was cut by 2 bases and J by 6 bases, with 13 bases left in between. Germline V gene lookup returns CDR1 LGHDT and CDR2 YNNKEL (reference sequence). CDR3 loop: CASSQIDGGHGYTF. CDR3 sequence (DNA): TGTGCCAGCAGCCAAATTGACGGGGGGCATGGCTACACCTTC.

The table lists this clonotype with a few counts. The chain carries TRBV5-5 and TRBJ2-1; possible D gene TRBD2, 5 bases. Deletions cut 1 base from V and 4 bases from J, with 12 bases between. The germline gives CDR1 SGHKS, CDR2 YYEKEE (reference sequence). CDR3 length: 15 residues. In DNA, the CDR3 is TGTGCCAGCAGCTTGACCGGGGATGGGTACAATGAGCAGTTCTTC. Protein product: CASSLTGDGYNEQFF.

This clonotype was observed a handful of times. The chain recombines TRBV6-1 with TRBJ2-7, with D unresolved. There are 14 residues in the CDR3. CDR1 and CDR2 from the germline V gene are MNHNS and SASEGT. Deletions cut 6 bases from V and 0 bases from J, with 12 bases between. In DNA form, the CDR3 reads TGTGCCAGCAGACCCGGACCGGACTCCTACGAGCAGTACTTC. Its translation is CASRPGPDSYEQYF.

There are a few counts of this clonotype. The chain combines TRBV11-2 with TRBJ1-3; D gene unclear. The length of the CDR3 is 18 residues. From germline, CDR1 is SGHAT and CDR2 FQNNGV. Trimming took 2 bases from V and 0 from J, leaving 17 bases between them. CDR3 loop: CASSLYGEGAHSGNTIYF. Here the CDR3 DNA reads TGTGCCAGCAGCTTATATGGTGAGGGAGCTCACTCTGGAAACACCATATATTTT.

The chain carries TRBV20-1 and TRBJ1-1; tentatively, D is TRBD1 (5 bases). V was trimmed by 5 bases and J by 5 bases, leaving 12 bases between them. The CDR3 length is 12 residues. Germline lookup yields CDR1 DFQATT and CDR2 SNEGSKA (reference sequence). CDR3 in DNA: TGCAGTGCTGTTTCAGGGAGTACTGAAGCTTTCTTT. Protein sequence: CSAVSGSTEAFF.

This clonotype was seen only a few times. J is TRBJ2-5 and V is TRBV7-2; possibly TRBD1 for D (6 bases). Germline CDR1 reads SGHTA; CDR2 reads FQGNSA. This CDR3 comprises 14 residues. Trimming took 2 bases from V and 13 from J, leaving 20 bases between them. CDR3 bases: TGTGCCAGCAGCTTACGGCAGGGGTCCAAGGAGGTGTACTTC. Protein product: CASSLRQGSKEVYF.

This sequence joins TRBV15 and TRBJ1-2, with TRBD1 matching 9 bases. The V segment lost 8 bases and the J segment 8 bases; nucleotides outside the gene matches: 21. The CDR3 runs to 17 residues. CDR1 and CDR2 (germline): LNHNV, YYDKDF (reference sequence). CDR3 nucleotides: TGTGCCACCCCCCCCCCGGGGACAGGGACCCGAGCGAGGGGCTACACCTTC. This translates into CATPPPGTGTRARGYTF.

In its sample, this clonotype was seen a few times. The chain uses TRBV7-2 and TRBJ2-5; 16 positions match TRBD2. J gave up 7 bases and V 5 bases, and 4 bases lay outside the gene matches. Germline CDR1 is SGHTA and CDR2 is FQGNSA. The CDR3 runs 15 residues. This CDR3 is CASSAGLAGGGTQYF. The CDR3 DNA reads as TGTGCCAGCAGCGCGGGACTAGCGGGAGGGGGGACCCAGTACTTC.

This clonotype was seen more than once but under ten times. This chain connects TRBV12-3 or TRBV12-4 to TRBJ1-2; no firm D call. This CDR3 has 13 residues. With 7 bases removed from V and 12 bases from J, the gap between germline ends came to 21 bases. The CDR3: CASKGYSSSSDTF. CDR3 in DNA: TGTGCCAGCAAAGGTTACAGCTCCAGTTCGGACACCTTC.

Only a few counts were recorded for this clonotype. The chain couples TRBV2 to TRBJ2-3; TRBD2 agrees at 8 bases. Germline V lookup: CDR1 SNHLY, CDR2 FYNNEI. The length of the CDR3 is 17 residues. With 5 bases clipped from V and 1 base from J, the junction kept 11 bases outside the gene matches. CDR3 sequence (DNA): TGTGCCAGCAGTCCCCCCGGGGGGGGTAGGGGCACAGATACGCAGTATTTT. Amino acids: CASSPPGGGRGTDTQYF.

This clonotype was counted only a few times. The chain combines TRBV4-3 with TRBJ1-4; D remains unclear. CDR3 size: 15 residues. Per the germline V gene, CDR1 is LGHNA and CDR2 is YSLEER. Trimming shortened V by 4 bases and J by 5 bases, and 14 bases separated the two germline ends. The CDR3: CASSPGRTTNEKLFF. The CDR3 DNA sequence: TGCGCCAGCAGCCCCGGACGGACGACAAATGAAAAACTGTTTTTT.

This clonotype was recorded a few times. The chain joins TRBV3-1 to TRBJ2-1; 7 positions match TRBD2. Germline V gene sequence: CDR1 LGHDT, CDR2 YNNKEL (reference sequence). There are 16 residues in the CDR3. V was clipped by 1 base and J by 4 bases; unmatched bases: 7. The DNA for the CDR3 is TGTGCCAGCAGCCAAGGGGCTAGCGGCTATTACAATGAGCAGTTCTTC. It translates to CASSQGASGYYNEQFF.

This clonotype was found a few times. The chain couples TRBV20-1 to TRBJ1-1, with 8 bases lining up with TRBD1. The germline CDR1 and CDR2 sequences are DFQATT and SNEGSKA (reference sequence). This CDR3 region has 11 residues. With V trimmed by 6 bases and J by 12 bases, 9 bases remained unmatched. The CDR3 is CSAHGQGHPFF. For the CDR3, the DNA is TGCAGTGCCCATGGACAGGGTCATCCTTTCTTT.

There are a few counts of this clonotype. The rearrangement joins TRBV20-1 to TRBJ2-1; possibly TRBD2 for D (6 bases). Germline V gene data show CDR1 as DFQATT and CDR2 as SNEGSKA (reference sequence). Trimming took off 5 bases at V and 8 bases at J, with 19 bases between the two ends. CDR3 size: 14 residues. This chain's CDR3 is CSAQGALGGDEQFF. CDR3 coding DNA: TGCAGTGCTCAAGGGGCACTAGGAGGGGATGAGCAGTTCTTC.

V is TRBV5-1 and J is TRBJ2-1; D remains unclear. There are 16 residues in the CDR3. Germline assignment: CDR1 SGHRS and CDR2 YFSETQ. V shed 3 bases and J shed 9 bases, with 22 bases lying between them. This CDR3 is CASSSDVGSWMAEQFF. CDR3 nucleotide sequence: TGCGCCAGCAGCTCCGACGTGGGCAGTTGGATGGCTGAGCAGTTCTTC.

This clonotype was detected ten times or more. The chain recombines TRBV5-1 with TRBJ1-2, with D hard to call. Trimming took 0 bases from V and 6 from J, leaving 6 bases between them. The CDR3 is 12 amino acids. The germline gives CDR1 SGHRS, CDR2 YFSETQ. CDR3 loop: CASSLARDGYTF. DNA for the CDR3: TGCGCCAGCAGCTTGGCCAGAGATGGCTACACCTTC.

V gene TRBV11-1 combines with J gene TRBJ2-2, with 8 bases fitting TRBD1. CDR1 and CDR2 from the germline V gene are SGHAT and FQDESV (reference sequence). The junction had 16 bases not matched to a gene; V was cut back by 2 bases and J by 2 bases. This CDR3 comprises 20 residues. CDR3 nucleotides: TGTGCCAGCAGCTTAACGGCAGGGGGCGCCTCGCGGGGTAACACCGGGGAGCTGTTTTTT. Protein sequence: CASSLTAGGASRGNTGELFF.